One T cell receptor beta chain is described in this entry. The specificity of this receptor is unknown. One base away there is no much larger clone; base qualities are not given. Trimming removed 0 bases from V and 7 bases from J; the gene matches leave 5 bases unexplained. CDR1 and CDR2 are read off the germline V gene as SGHDT and YYEEEE. Reading from cysteine to phenylalanine, the CDR3 counts 15 amino acids. CDR3 DNA is the only sequence kept; it has 45 bases, read in frame from the first base. To prepare the library, 5' RACE was applied. The instrument given in TCRdb is Illumina HiSeq 2500. A second 7 to 11 cycle PCR used a sample-barcoded 5' primer and a J-beta primer mix. Each TCR beta cDNA molecule received a unique molecular identifier from a template-switch 5' adaptor carrying 12 random nucleotides. Each sample yielded at least 2.5 million CDR3-containing paired-end reads. First-strand cDNA was synthesized from all RNA with the Mint cDNA synthesis kit, primed by a TRBC-specific oligonucleotide. Following uracil-DNA glycosylase treatment, all cDNA underwent a first 18-cycle PCR with the universal primers M1SS and BC2_uni_R. The source study handled its data this way. For normalization, 1 million high-quality reads were randomly selected from each sample, with every read carrying a distinct molecular identifier. Reads with shared molecular identifiers were discarded instead of being binned into consensus sequences. MiTCR, set to a Q25 quality threshold and the strictest error-elimination algorithm, was used for CDR3 identification, clonotype clustering and error correction. A nonparametric unseen species model with Euler transformation was used to estimate a lower bound on total TCR beta diversity. TCRdb redid the processing of the public reads, applying fastp at Q25 and MiXCR, and retained in-frame beta chains. Every entry covers one CDR3 protein and lists the most common genes and DNA from its rows. These V and J calls originate from TCRdb's pipeline instead of the authors' own analysis. Across this sample there are over 300,000 distinct CDR3 sequences, with 45% to 60% seen only once. The biggest ten clones account for under 60% of the sample.

The data derive from a study of blood T cells in healthy people across ages (dated by TCRdb to between 2014 and 2016). Regarding the study in general: In model experiments, template switching captured about one uniquely barcoded TCR beta cDNA molecule for every two T cells. To track age-related changes in TCR beta repertoire diversity, the study relied on deep sequencing normalized with unique cDNA molecular identifiers. The donors were divided into four age groups: young (average around 16 years), middle-aged (about 41), aged (under 70) and long-lived (approximately 74). To avoid experimental bias, donors of different ages were distributed randomly across sequencing lanes. Two additional independent replicas of 1 million unique cDNA reads from the same blood draw were analyzed for two donors (one aged 18 to 30 and one aged 80 or older).

The 39 donors, aged about 6 to 95 years, were systemically healthy Caucasian individuals from Russia. Ten milliliters of peripheral blood were drawn from each donor into EDTA-treated Vacutainer tubes. Ficoll-Paque density-gradient centrifugation was used to isolate PBMCs, with at least 6.5 million per sample. Total RNA was extracted from PBMCs with Trizol reagent, with at least 5.5 micrograms obtained per sample. The percentages of naive CD45RAhigh/CD27high T cells were determined by flow cytometry on a PBMC aliquot from every donor. Study-wide findings and limitations: Conclusive comparison of naive and antigen-experienced compartments was prevented by the profiling of bulk unsorted PBMCs. The long-lived group showed more naive CD4+ T cells, fewer expanded clones and increased TCR diversity than the aged group, suggesting age selection. A strong correlation was found between observed TCR beta diversity and the percentage of naive T cells measured by flow cytometry. As age increased, observed TCR beta diversity per million T cells dropped in a roughly linear way, and a significant reduction was already evident by age 40. Estimates of total diversity based on one million sequenced T cells were considered lower bounds and underestimates. The CMV infection status of donors was not known, potentially confounding age-related changes in expanded clonotypes.

The sequence was collected from a man aged 55 to 69 in good health. Sequencing input: blood. The chain employs TRBV5-6 and TRBJ2-1, and 9 junctional nucleotides match TRBD1. The CDR3 is CASSLGQGVVNEQFF. The sequence in DNA is TGTGCCAGCAGCTTGGGACAGGGGGTGGTGAATGAGCAGTTCTTC.